A selection of T cell receptor beta chains follows, all from one sample in a study of cytomegalovirus exposure and HLA in healthy donors. The assay was immunoSEQ multiplex PCR, and TCRdb's table has in-frame clones only and misses some. The profile shows 140,000 to 150,000 clones, approximately 72% of them singletons. Source material: PBMCs. The receptors were gathered from a woman aged 55-75 years in good health and CMV-seronegative. The CDR3 runs from the conserved cysteine through the conserved F or W. Clone size is given for some rows only: seen once, a few or many times, or a class if the clone is expanded.

CDR3 protein,clone size,V gene
CASSEAPTGVGNSPLHF,once,TRBV2
CASSVDLAGEVTTDTQYF,NA,TRBV9
CASRRQSRDGELFF,NA,TRBV5-1
CAISGGAGGPTDTQYF,NA,TRBV10-3
CASSPREMTGELFF,NA,TRBV5-1
CASSPQGQDTQYF,few,TRBV7-2
CASNRPGQAPGNQPQHF,NA,TRBV19
CRGGVNTEAFF,NA,TRBV20-1
CASSLVQGRNIQYF,NA,TRBV7-9
CASSVSNRKDTEAFF,few,TRBV6-1
CASSPDTSTDTQYF,NA,TRBV5-6
CASSIVRGYEQYF,NA,TRBV19
CASSTGGNTEAFF,NA,TRBV6-6
CASSIQQGNYEQYF,NA,TRBV19
CASSELAIAYEQYF,NA,TRBV2